Below, 27 T cell receptor beta chains from the same sample are listed, as sequenced in a study of blood T cell repertoires in COVID-19. TCRdb's copy holds only in-frame clones and misses some; the assay was immunoSEQ multiplex PCR. Of hundreds of thousands of clones listed, about 90% are singletons. The source material was peripheral blood. These receptors were taken from a man in his forties or fifties with acute or convalescent COVID-19.

The chain combines TRBV29-1 with TRBJ1-2, with 10 bases aligning to TRBD1. Germline trimming cut 3 bases from V and 5 bases from J; bases unmatched to any gene: 6. Germline V lookup: CDR1 SQVTM, CDR2 ANQGSEA. The CDR3 totals 14 residues. The CDR3, as DNA: TGCAGCGTTGAGACAGGGGGCGCGAGTTATGGCTACACCTTC. Its protein product is CSVETGGASYGYTF.

The V gene is TRBV27, the J gene TRBJ2-3; 8 positions match TRBD2. With 7 bases clipped from V and 4 bases from J, the junction kept 10 bases outside the gene matches. CDR3 size: 15 residues. Germline V gene sequence: CDR1 MNHEY, CDR2 SMNVEV (reference sequence). DNA of the CDR3: TGTGCCAGCACCCAATACGGGGGGGCCGCAGATACGCAGTATTTT. Its translation: CASTQYGGAADTQYF.

The genes are TRBV4-2 and TRBJ1-5, with TRBD1 identical over 8 bases. Germline V gene sequence: CDR1 LGHNA, CDR2 YNFKEQ. This CDR3 contains 17 residues. Trimming took 3 bases from V and 2 from J; bases not matched to a gene: 9. For the CDR3, the DNA is TGTGCCAGCAGCCACCCCCTGGGGACAGGTGGCAATCAGCCCCAGCATTTT. Protein sequence: CASSHPLGTGGNQPQHF.

The V and J genes are TRBV7-9 and TRBJ1-6; D unclear. The CDR3 has 14 residues. Germline V gene lookup returns CDR1 SEHNR and CDR2 FQNEAQ (reference sequence). Trimming removed 5 bases at V and 5 bases at J, with 10 bases between. The CDR3: CASSRHADNSPLHF. The CDR3 DNA follows: TGTGCCAGCAGCCGACACGCTGATAATTCACCCCTCCACTTT.

This chain links TRBV5-4 with TRBJ1-2; no clear D. V was pared by 4 bases and J by 7 bases, with 8 bases between. The CDR3 sequence is 11 residues long. Germline V gene data show CDR1 as SGHNT and CDR2 as YYREEE (reference sequence). The CDR3, as DNA: TGTGCCAGCAGCGTTGGGCGTGGCTACACCTTC. Its protein product is CASSVGRGYTF. Looking up the rest from reference TRBV5-4 and TRBJ1-2 gives the full variable domain: ETGVTQSPTHLIKTRGQQVTLRCSSQSGHNTVSWYQQALGQGPQFIFQYYREEENGRGNFPPRFSGLQFPNYSSELNVNALELDDSALYLCASSVGRGYTFGSGTRLTVV.

V gene TRBV23-1 combines with J gene TRBJ2-1, with 10 bases aligning to TRBD1. TRBV23-1 is filed as an ORF, its function uncertain. The length of the CDR3 is 16 residues. V trimming: 0 bases; J trimming: 4 bases; junction bases outside the gene matches: 3. The CDR3 DNA sequence: TGCGCCAGCAGTCAATCCCGGACAGGGGGATACAATGAGCAGTTCTTC. Translating it yields CASSQSRTGGYNEQFF.

The V gene is TRBV20-1, the J gene TRBJ2-1, with no clear D. V was clipped by 5 bases and J by 8 bases, with 10 bases between them. From germline, CDR1 is DFQATT and CDR2 SNEGSKA (reference sequence). The CDR3 extends over 11 amino acids. The CDR3 loop reads CSAPAGYEQFF. DNA of the CDR3: TGCAGTGCTCCCGCCGGGTATGAGCAGTTCTTC.

The genes are TRBV25-1 and TRBJ2-1; 9 bases are a match to TRBD2. V trimming: 0 bases; J trimming: 7 bases; junction bases outside the gene matches: 7. The length of the CDR3 is 16 residues. Germline values: CDR1 MGHDK, CDR2 SYGVNS. CDR3 DNA: TGTGCCAGCAGTGAATATAATAGCGGGAGTCGTAATGAGCAGTTCTTC. Protein: CASSEYNSGSRNEQFF. Supplemented by reference TRBV25-1 and TRBJ2-1, the full variable domain reads EADIYQTPRYLVIGTGKKITLECSQTMGHDKMYWYQQDPGMELHLIHYSYGVNSTEKGDLSSESTVSRIRTEHFPLTLESARPSHTSQYLCASSEYNSGSRNEQFFGPGTRLTVL.

CDR3 sequence (DNA): TGTGCCAGCAGCTTAGAGGGACAGGGGCTCTACGAGCAGTACTTC. Protein sequence: CASSLEGQGLYEQYF. This chain links TRBV11-2 with TRBJ2-7; 10 bases are a match to TRBD1. The CDR3 extends over 15 amino acids. V trimming: 0 bases; J trimming: 3 bases; junction bases outside the gene matches: 2. The germline gives CDR1 SGHAT, CDR2 FQNNGV.

On this clone itself: The junction and the germline gene differ at one end; a read error may be behind it. The rearrangement joins TRBV7-9 to TRBJ1-2; weak D call: TRBD1 (6 bases). CDR3 length: 15 amino acids. The germline V gene has CDR1 SEHNR and CDR2 FQNEAQ (reference sequence). The DNA of the CDR3 is TGTGCCAGCACCTTAGGGGACACCCGGGAAGAAGGCTACACCTTC. Translation: CASTLGDTREEGYTF.

The chain has TRBV19 and TRBJ2-7; 8 bases fit TRBD1. CDR3 length: 13 residues. Unmatched junction bases numbered 5, after V lost 5 bases and J lost 5 bases. The germline CDR1 and CDR2 sequences are LNHDA and SQIVND (reference sequence). CDR3 sequence: CASSVQGVHEQYF. The CDR3 DNA is TGTGCCAGTAGTGTACAGGGGGTTCACGAGCAGTACTTC.

The count of this clone is one. The rearrangement uses TRBV2 and TRBJ1-6, with TRBD1 as a possible D gene (6 bases). This CDR3 is 15 amino acids long. Trimming stripped 2 bases from V and 8 bases from J, with 13 bases between. Germline V lookup: CDR1 SNHLY, CDR2 FYNNEI. The CDR3 protein is CASSESRDKDSPLHF. In nucleotides, the CDR3 is TGTGCCAGCAGTGAATCCAGGGACAAAGATTCACCCCTCCACTTT.

V usage is TRBV5-1 and J usage is TRBJ1-1; unclear D gene. Germline V gene data show CDR1 as SGHRS and CDR2 as YFSETQ. CDR3 length: 15 residues. V lost 4 bases and J 1 base, leaving 14 bases between the germline ends. The CDR3 spells CASSISAASNTEAFF. DNA of the CDR3: TGCGCCAGCAGCATTTCCGCGGCCTCGAACACTGAAGCTTTCTTT.

The chain is built from TRBV7-9 and TRBJ2-7; D is undetermined. Germline-derived CDR1 and CDR2 are SEHNR and FQNEAQ (reference sequence). Trimming pared 5 bases from V and 3 bases from J, leaving 11 bases between. CDR3 size: 13 residues. As DNA, the CDR3 is TGTGCCAGCAGCCCTGCGGCCGGCTACGAGCAGTACTTC. It codes for CASSPAAGYEQYF.

The chain recombines TRBV7-9 with TRBJ2-7; 8 nucleotides agree with TRBD1. Germline loops: CDR1 SEHNR, CDR2 FQNEAQ (reference sequence). Trimming took 2 bases from V and 4 from J; bases not matched to a gene: 10. The CDR3 runs 16 residues. The CDR3 DNA reads TGTGCCAGCAGCTTAACTATTGGACAGGGAGTATACGAGCAGTACTTC. Protein sequence: CASSLTIGQGVYEQYF.

V gene TRBV7-9 combines with J gene TRBJ1-1; D is ambiguous. Germline V gene data show CDR1 as SEHNR and CDR2 as FQNEAQ (reference sequence). This CDR3 spans 13 amino acids. V dropped 5 bases and J dropped 10 bases, with 17 bases sitting between them. CDR3 residues: CASSAASGVGAFF. The CDR3 DNA sequence: TGTGCCAGCAGCGCCGCCTCCGGGGTGGGAGCTTTCTTT.

The V and J genes are TRBV12-3 or TRBV12-4 and TRBJ1-2; D may be TRBD1 (6 bases). V was clipped by 5 bases and J by 2 bases, with 9 bases between them. The CDR3 spans 13 residues. The CDR3 region has the DNA TGTGCCAGCAGTAATACAGGGAACTATGGCTACACCTTC. Its translation: CASSNTGNYGYTF.

Here the CDR3 DNA reads TGTGCCAGCAGTGAGTGGGACAGGGCGATATACAATGAGCAGTTCTTC. The encoded protein is CASSEWDRAIYNEQFF. The chain has TRBV6-1 and TRBJ2-1; the match to TRBD1 covers 9 bases. Looked up from germline, CDR1 is MNHNS and CDR2 is SASEGT. Losses at the gene ends were 3 bases for V and 4 bases for J; bases not matched to a gene: 7. The CDR3 spans 16 residues.

The V gene is TRBV18, the J gene TRBJ1-5; D is undetermined. There are 15 residues in the CDR3. V lost 2 bases and J lost 2, with 10 bases in between. CDR1 and CDR2 from the germline V gene are KGHSH and LQKENI. The CDR3 region has the DNA TGTGCCAGCTCACCAGAGGGTGGGGGCAATCAGCCCCAGCATTTT. It encodes CASSPEGGGNQPQHF.

This sequence joins TRBV29-1 and TRBJ2-1; 12 bases are shared with TRBD2. J was trimmed by 4 bases and V by 0 bases; bases with no gene match: 7. The germline V gene has CDR1 SQVTM and CDR2 ANQGSEA. This CDR3 contains 17 residues. The CDR3 loop reads CSVEDLAGGPRYNEQFF. The CDR3 DNA is TGCAGCGTTGAAGATCTAGCGGGAGGGCCTCGTTACAATGAGCAGTTCTTC.

Turning to this clone: The sample has other DNA sequences that encode this CDR3 too. This chain joins TRBV9 and TRBJ2-1; 7 bases are a match to TRBD2. Germline values: CDR1 SGDLS, CDR2 YYNGEE. The CDR3 is 15 amino acids. V lost 3 bases, J lost 0 bases, and 3 bases stayed unmatched. CDR3 sequence: CASSASGGSYNEQFF. CDR3 coding DNA: TGTGCCAGCAGCGCTAGCGGTGGCTCCTACAATGAGCAGTTCTTC.

The chain has TRBV19 and TRBJ2-1; D perhaps matches TRBD1 (6 bases). Germline-derived CDR1 and CDR2 are LNHDA and SQIVND (reference sequence). Trimming removed 4 bases from V and 3 bases from J, with 19 bases in between. CDR3 length: 17 residues. The CDR3 DNA sequence: TGTGCCAGTAGTACAGGGGCGACAATCGTAAGCTACAATGAGCAGTTCTTC. Amino acid sequence: CASSTGATIVSYNEQFF.

This clone was found a few times. The DNA of the CDR3 is TGTGCCAGCAGTGAAGATAGAGGGGAGGAAGGACGAAACTATGGCTACACCTTC. Amino acid sequence: CASSEDRGEEGRNYGYTF. The chain combines TRBV2 with TRBJ1-2; tentative D call: TRBD1 (5 bases). Trimming removed 1 base at V and 2 bases at J, with 20 bases between. The CDR3 sequence is 18 residues long. Germline-derived CDR1 and CDR2 are SNHLY and FYNNEI. Looking up the rest from reference TRBV2 and TRBJ1-2 gives the full variable domain: EPEVTQTPSHQVTQMGQEVILRCVPISNHLYFYWYRQILGQKVEFLVSFYNNEISEKSEIFDDQFSVERPDGSNFTLKIRSTKLEDSAMYFCASSEDRGEEGRNYGYTFGSGTRLTVV.

The chain is built from TRBV7-8 and TRBJ1-1, with TRBD1 as a possible D gene (5 bases). Germline V lookup: CDR1 SGHVS, CDR2 FQNEAQ. V shed 5 bases and J shed 5 bases, with 15 bases lying between them. The CDR3 is 14 amino acids. The CDR3 reads CASSVDTIGTEAFF. The CDR3 coding sequence is TGTGCCAGCAGCGTGGACACCATTGGAACTGAAGCTTTCTTT.

The chain recombines TRBV18 with TRBJ1-2, with D perhaps TRBD1 (6 bases). The CDR3 has 13 residues. Deletions cut 5 bases from V and 2 bases from J, with 9 bases between. The V gene's germline CDR1 is KGHSH and CDR2 LQKENI. CDR3 sequence (DNA): TGTGCCAGCTCAACCGGGACAAACTATGGCTACACCTTC. It yields the protein CASSTGTNYGYTF.

V gene TRBV3-1 (or the pseudogene TRBV3-2) combines with J gene TRBJ1-1; D is unresolved. CDR1 is LGHDT, CDR2 YNNKEL, per germline (reference sequence). There are 13 residues in the CDR3. The germline V and J ends were trimmed by 2 bases and 5 bases, with 9 bases remaining between them. This CDR3 reads CASSQSVRTEAFF. The CDR3 DNA follows: TGTGCCAGCAGCCAATCCGTCAGGACTGAAGCTTTCTTT.

The chain combines TRBV11-3 with TRBJ2-1, with 8 bases identical to TRBD1. The CDR3 totals 12 residues. The junction had 2 bases not matched to a gene; V was cut back by 1 base and J by 12 bases. The germline gives CDR1 SGHNT, CDR2 YENEEA. The CDR3 protein is CASSLVGTGQFF. The CDR3 DNA follows: TGTGCCAGCAGCTTAGTCGGGACAGGGCAGTTCTTC.